Presented here are 31 T cell receptor beta chains from one specimen sequenced in a study of blood T cells in healthy people across ages (dated by TCRdb to about 2015). Library preparation used 5' RACE. Sequencing was performed on an Illumina HiSeq 2500. A second PCR of roughly 7 to 11 cycles was performed with a sample-barcoded 5' primer and a J-beta primer mix. TCRdb reran the public reads through fastp at Q25 and MiXCR, keeping productive beta chains. Each entry is one CDR3 protein sequence, shown with its most common DNA and genes. The sample table lists about 1.4 million distinct CDR3 sequences, 59% of them with a count of one. In total, the top ten clones hold 6.5% to 8.5% of the sample. Sequenced input: blood. These receptors were collected from a man between 18 and 29 years old in good health.

The V gene is TRBV24-1, the J gene TRBJ2-5; D possibly uses TRBD1 or TRBD2 (5 bases each). Germline V gene sequence: CDR1 KGHDR, CDR2 SFDVKD. V was clipped by 3 bases and J by 7 bases, with 11 bases between them. The CDR3 extends over 13 amino acids. CDR3 in amino acids: CATSDHGGGTQYF. Written as DNA, the CDR3 is TGTGCCACCAGTGATCACGGTGGGGGGACCCAGTACTTC.

In its sample, this clonotype was seen many times. This rearrangement joins TRBV29-1 to TRBJ2-6; no clear D. Looked up from germline, CDR1 is SQVTM and CDR2 is ANQGSEA. The CDR3 has 13 residues. The germline V and J ends were trimmed by 5 bases and 0 bases, with 5 bases remaining between them. CDR3 nucleotide sequence: TGCAGCGTTAAGCTCTCTGGGGCCAACGTCCTGACTTTC. This sequence encodes CSVKLSGANVLTF.

The rearrangement joins TRBV7-2 to TRBJ2-1; TRBD1 might be the D (6 bases). CDR1 SGHTA and CDR2 FQGNSA come from the germline V gene. This CDR3 is built from 15 residues. Trimming shortened V by 5 bases and J by 2 bases, and 13 bases separated the two germline ends. CDR3 residues: CASSTGTNPYNEQFF. Here the CDR3 DNA reads TGTGCCAGCAGCACGGGGACAAACCCCTACAATGAGCAGTTCTTC.

In its sample, this clonotype was seen a few times. The genes are TRBV7-9 and TRBJ1-2, with a tentative D call TRBD1 (6 bases). Germline V gene lookup returns CDR1 SEHNR and CDR2 FQNEAQ (reference sequence). The V end was cut by 3 bases, the J end by 4 bases, with 15 bases between. CDR3 length equals 15 residues. CDR3 DNA: TGTGCCAGCAGCTTCCCTCCAGGGGCCCCCTATGGCTACACCTTC. The encoded protein is CASSFPPGAPYGYTF.

The chain recombines TRBV4-2 with TRBJ2-6; D ambiguous. Germline CDR1 is LGHNA and CDR2 is YNFKEQ. V lost 0 bases, J lost 0 bases, and 6 bases lay in between. The CDR3 sequence is 16 residues long. The CDR3 reads CASSQDPLSGANVLTF. The CDR3, as DNA: TGTGCCAGCAGCCAAGACCCCCTCTCTGGGGCCAACGTCCTGACTTTC.

This sequence joins TRBV9 and TRBJ2-7; D not certain. Per germline, CDR1 SGDLS and CDR2 YYNGEE. The CDR3 length is 14 residues. The V end lost 2 bases, the J end lost 2 bases, and 11 bases lay between the germline ends. In nucleotides, the CDR3 is TGTGCCAGCAGCGTTAACCGGGCCACCTACGAGCAGTACTTC. As protein: CASSVNRATYEQYF.

V usage is TRBV27 and J usage is TRBJ2-7, with D unresolved. Germline assignment: CDR1 MNHEY and CDR2 SMNVEV (reference sequence). This CDR3 spans 14 amino acids. The germline V and J ends were trimmed by 2 bases and 3 bases, with 11 bases remaining between them. The CDR3 loop reads CASSLNDPSYEQYF. For the CDR3, the DNA is TGTGCCAGCAGTTTAAACGACCCCAGCTACGAGCAGTACTTC.

CDR3 loop: CASSLISLAGVADTQYF. CDR3 in DNA: TGTGCCAGCAGTTTAATTTCGCTAGCGGGGGTGGCAGATACGCAGTATTTT. The genes are TRBV12-3 or TRBV12-4 and TRBJ2-3, with 10 bases that match TRBD2. The CDR3 is made up of 17 amino acids. The J segment lost 4 bases and the V segment lost 2 bases, leaving 9 bases of the junction unmatched.

The sample holds a few counts of this clonotype. This sequence joins TRBV29-1 and TRBJ1-5; D is ambiguous. Trimming pared 1 base from V and 0 bases from J, leaving 10 bases between. CDR1 and CDR2 (germline): SQVTM, ANQGSEA. The CDR3 length is 15 residues. The chain's CDR3 is CSVEVGGYSNQPQHF. The CDR3 DNA follows: TGCAGCGTTGAAGTTGGTGGCTATAGCAATCAGCCCCAGCATTTT.

The J gene is TRBJ2-4, the V gene TRBV6-5; D remains unclear. The CDR3 consists of 13 residues. CDR1 is MNHEY, CDR2 SVGAGI, per germline. Trimming took off 4 bases at V and 5 bases at J, with 9 bases between the two ends. CDR3 amino acids: CASSSPAENIQYF. The CDR3 DNA is TGTGCCAGCAGTTCCCCAGCTGAAAACATTCAGTACTTC.

This clonotype was observed once. The chain carries TRBV6-2 or TRBV6-3 and TRBJ2-1; no clear D gene. Trimming cost V 2 bases and J 8 bases, with 16 bases left between them. CDR1 and CDR2 from the germline V gene are MNHEY and SVGEGT. There are 15 residues in the CDR3. The chain's CDR3 is CASSYTGPGADEQFF. For the CDR3, the DNA is TGTGCCAGCAGTTACACTGGTCCCGGTGCGGATGAGCAGTTCTTC.

This clonotype has more than one count but fewer than ten. The rearrangement uses TRBV6-5 and TRBJ1-2; the D is unclear. Germline V gene sequence: CDR1 MNHEY, CDR2 SVGAGI. V was clipped by 4 bases and J by 5 bases, with 8 bases between them. This CDR3 contains 12 residues. The CDR3 here is CASSSQKYGYTF. The CDR3 coding sequence is TGTGCCAGCAGTTCGCAGAAGTATGGCTACACCTTC.

Only a few counts were recorded for this clonotype. V and J are TRBV5-1 and TRBJ1-1, with 9 bases aligning to TRBD1. With V trimmed by 3 bases and J by 5 bases, 8 bases remained unmatched. CDR3 length equals 15 residues. In germline, CDR1 is SGHRS, CDR2 YFSETQ. CDR3 coding DNA: TGCGCCAGCAGCTGGACAGGGGTGTCGCTAACTGAAGCTTTCTTT. This codes for CASSWTGVSLTEAFF.

The chain employs TRBV11-3 and TRBJ2-7; 7 bases match TRBD2. The V and J ends lost 1 base and 5 bases, in that order; junction bases with no gene match: 8. From germline, CDR1 is SGHNT and CDR2 YENEEA. The CDR3 contains 15 residues. DNA of the CDR3: TGTGCCAGCAGCTTAGGAGCGGGGTATTACGACGAGCAGTACTTC. It codes for CASSLGAGYYDEQYF. The full variable domain, its missing parts supplied by reference TRBV11-3 and TRBJ2-7, is EAGVVQSPRYKIIEKKQPVAFWCNPISGHNTLYWYLQNLGQGPELLIRYENEEAVDDSQLPKDRFSAERLKGVDSTLKIQPAELGDSAVYLCASSLGAGYYDEQYFGPGTRLTVT.

This rearrangement joins TRBV20-1 to TRBJ1-1; the D is unclear. V lost 5 bases and J lost 4, with 11 bases in between. The CDR3 is 12 residues long. Germline CDR1 and CDR2: DFQATT and SNEGSKA (reference sequence). Written as DNA, the CDR3 is TGCAGTGCTGACGGAGTGGGCACTGAAGCTTTCTTT. Its protein is CSADGVGTEAFF.

This chain joins TRBV20-1 and TRBJ2-7, with D uncertain. Germline lookup yields CDR1 DFQATT and CDR2 SNEGSKA (reference sequence). V lost 2 bases, J lost 3 bases, and 8 bases lay in between. This CDR3 comprises 12 residues. The CDR3 reads CSARPVLYEQYF. The CDR3 DNA is TGCAGTGCTAGACCCGTACTCTACGAGCAGTACTTC.

This clonotype was detected once. V and J are TRBV6-2 or TRBV6-3 and TRBJ2-2, with TRBD1 identical over 8 bases. V dropped 6 bases and J dropped 7; count of bases not matched to a gene: 10. Per germline, CDR1 MNHEY and CDR2 SVGEGT. The CDR3 spans 15 residues. CDR3 nucleotide sequence: TGTGCCAGCAGCATGACGACAGGGGTTGGCGGGGAGCTGTTTTTT. It yields the protein CASSMTTGVGGELFF.

V gene TRBV5-1 combines with J gene TRBJ2-1; 8 bases line up with TRBD1. Germline V gene sequence: CDR1 SGHRS, CDR2 YFSETQ. This CDR3 has 18 residues. V lost 3 bases and J lost 8; bases outside the gene matches: 19. The CDR3 loop reads CASSSTKVGRGQFDEQFF. CDR3 nucleotide sequence: TGCGCCAGCAGCTCGACGAAGGTGGGCAGGGGGCAGTTCGATGAGCAGTTCTTC.

The chain couples TRBV27 to TRBJ1-2; TRBD1 matches 8 bases. Germline CDR1 and CDR2: MNHEY and SMNVEV (reference sequence). The CDR3 consists of 14 residues. The trim removed 5 bases at V and 8 bases at J, leaving 10 bases unmatched. In DNA form, the CDR3 reads TGTGCCAGCAGTCACCAGGGGGCGCCGGCCGGCTACACCTTC. Translation gives CASSHQGAPAGYTF.

The genes are TRBV20-1 and TRBJ2-4; 12 nucleotides line up with TRBD2. This CDR3 is built from 17 residues. Germline CDR1 DFQATT, CDR2 SNEGSKA (reference sequence). V was clipped by 0 bases and J by 0 bases; unmatched bases: 3. The CDR3 nucleotides are TGCAGTGCTAGAGAAACTAGCGGGAGGCTAGCCAAAAACATTCAGTACTTC. Its protein product is CSARETSGRLAKNIQYF.

This clonotype came up a few times. The rearrangement joins TRBV29-1 to TRBJ2-1, with TRBD2 matching over 9 bases. There are 12 residues in the CDR3. V lost 4 bases and J lost 9; bases outside the gene matches: 4. Looked up from germline, CDR1 is SQVTM and CDR2 is ANQGSEA. The CDR3 DNA reads as TGCAGCGTTGCTAGCGGGATGTCTGAGCAGTTCTTC. It specifies CSVASGMSEQFF.

V is TRBV28 and J is TRBJ2-1, with 15 positions matching TRBD2. The V gene's germline CDR1 is MDHEN and CDR2 SYDVKM. V lost 6 bases to trimming and J lost 0 bases; unmatched junction nucleotides: 6. The CDR3 extends over 18 amino acids. The CDR3 is CASSHGLAGGSSYNEQFF. Written as DNA, the CDR3 is TGTGCCAGCAGCCACGGACTAGCGGGGGGGAGCTCCTACAATGAGCAGTTCTTC.

The chain combines TRBV5-5 with TRBJ2-3, with no clear D. Trimming removed 3 bases from V and 5 bases from J, with 10 bases in between. CDR3 length: 13 residues. Germline CDR1 and CDR2: SGHKS and YYEKEE (reference sequence). Here the CDR3 reads CASSYNSGDTQYF. The CDR3 bases are TGTGCCAGCAGCTATAACAGTGGAGATACGCAGTATTTT.

This clonotype was seen only once. The chain is built from TRBV7-2 and TRBJ2-7; D call uncertain. Trimming took 1 base from V and 3 from J, leaving 10 bases between them. Germline CDR1 reads SGHTA; CDR2 reads FQGNSA. This CDR3 is built from 14 residues. CDR3 nucleotides: TGTGCCAGCAGCTTAGAAAGGAACGGCTACGAGCAGTACTTC. This encodes CASSLERNGYEQYF. Complete variable domain (other parts from reference TRBV7-2 and TRBJ2-7): GAGVSQSPSNKVTEKGKDVELRCDPISGHTALYWYRQSLGQGLEFLIYFQGNSAPDKSGLPSDRFSAERTGGSVSTLTIQRTQQEDSAVYLCASSLERNGYEQYFGPGTRLTVT.

V and J are TRBV5-6 and TRBJ2-3; 8 positions match TRBD2. V was pared by 2 bases and J by 4 bases, with 9 bases of the junction left unmatched. The CDR3 extends over 16 amino acids. Germline CDR1 is SGHDT and CDR2 is YYEEEE. This chain's CDR3 is CASSLSVSGAADTQYF. CDR3 in DNA: TGTGCCAGCAGCTTATCAGTTAGCGGGGCCGCAGATACGCAGTATTTT.

The chain is built from TRBV10-2 and TRBJ2-2, with D perhaps given as TRBD1 or TRBD2 (5 bases each). The V end lost 3 bases, the J end lost 4 bases, and 9 bases lay between the germline ends. Germline CDR1 is WSHSY and CDR2 is SAAADI. The length of the CDR3 is 14 residues. In nucleotides, the CDR3 is TGCGCCAGCAGTGACAAGGGGACCACCGGGGAGCTGTTTTTT. Protein product: CASSDKGTTGELFF.

This clonotype was detected only once. Its ends do not fully match the called genes, so a read error is possible. V and J are TRBV10-3 and TRBJ2-7, with 9 positions matching TRBD1. In germline, CDR1 is ENHRY, CDR2 SYGVKD. The CDR3 consists of 15 residues. In nucleotides, the CDR3 is TGTGCCCTCAGTGAGGGCCCGGGACAGGGCTACGAGCAGTACTTC. Translating gives CALSEGPGQGYEQYF.

This chain joins TRBV6-5 and TRBJ2-7, with 7 bases aligning to TRBD2. The germline V gene encodes CDR1 MNHEY and CDR2 SVGAGI. With V trimmed by 4 bases and J by 3 bases, 9 bases remained unmatched. The CDR3 consists of 15 residues. CDR3 residues: CASSSLGLEDYEQYF. CDR3 bases: TGTGCCAGCAGTTCCCTAGGACTAGAAGACTACGAGCAGTACTTC.

The rearrangement links TRBV20-1 to TRBJ1-2; D perhaps matches TRBD1 (5 bases). The CDR3 is 13 residues long. The V end lost 2 bases, the J end lost 6 bases, and 13 bases lay between the germline ends. Germline CDR1 DFQATT, CDR2 SNEGSKA (reference sequence). The CDR3 loop is CSARSPTVNGYTF. Here the CDR3 DNA reads TGCAGTGCTAGATCCCCGACAGTGAATGGCTACACCTTC.

The V gene is TRBV12-3 or TRBV12-4, the J gene TRBJ2-1; D gene uncertain. V lost 6 bases and J lost 1, with 19 bases in between. The CDR3 runs 17 residues. In DNA, the CDR3 is TGTGCCAGCAGCTCAAGAGCCGCCCTGGGGTCCTACAATGAGCAGTTCTTC. Translated: CASSSRAALGSYNEQFF.

The rearrangement joins TRBV20-1 to TRBJ2-1; D not certain. CDR1 DFQATT and CDR2 SNEGSKA come from the germline V gene (reference sequence). The CDR3 runs to 12 residues. V lost 6 bases to trimming and J lost 5 bases, with 11 bases between them. The CDR3: CSARPPHNEQFF. As DNA, the CDR3 is TGCAGTGCCAGGCCCCCCCACAATGAGCAGTTCTTC.